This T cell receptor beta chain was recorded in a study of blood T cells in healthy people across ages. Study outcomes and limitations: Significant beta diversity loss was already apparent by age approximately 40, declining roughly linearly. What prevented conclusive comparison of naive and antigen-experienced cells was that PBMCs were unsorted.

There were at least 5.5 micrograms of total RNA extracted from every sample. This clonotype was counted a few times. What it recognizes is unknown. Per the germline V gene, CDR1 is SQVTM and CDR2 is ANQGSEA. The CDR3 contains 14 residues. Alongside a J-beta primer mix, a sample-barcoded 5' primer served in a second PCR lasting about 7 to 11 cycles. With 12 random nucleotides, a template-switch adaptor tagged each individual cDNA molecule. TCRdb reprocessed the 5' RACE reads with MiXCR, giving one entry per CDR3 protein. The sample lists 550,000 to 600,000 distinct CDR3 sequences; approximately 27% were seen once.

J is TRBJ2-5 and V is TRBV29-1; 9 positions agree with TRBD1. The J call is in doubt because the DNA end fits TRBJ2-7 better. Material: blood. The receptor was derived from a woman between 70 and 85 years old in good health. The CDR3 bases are TGCAGCGTGGCACCGGGACAGGGCGGCAACGAGCAGTACTTC. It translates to CSVAPGQGGNEQYF.